The 15 T cell receptor beta chains below were found in one sample sequenced in a study of technical replicates of blood from a handful of donors. Assay used: immunoSEQ multiplex PCR; TCRdb lists only in-frame clones, some missing. The sample has under 65,000 clones; more than 95% are singletons. The specimen sequenced was T cells isolated from PBMCs. These receptors originate from a human donor in good health.

The V gene is TRBV27, the J gene TRBJ1-5; tentative D call: TRBD1 (5 bases). The CDR3 spans 12 residues. With 6 bases removed from V and 2 bases from J, the gap between germline ends came to 5 bases. Per the germline V gene, CDR1 is MNHEY and CDR2 is SMNVEV (reference sequence). CDR3 coding DNA: TGTGCCAGCAGGACAGGCAATCAGCCCCAGCATTTT. It encodes CASRTGNQPQHF.

J is TRBJ2-7 and V is TRBV29-1; 7 nucleotides agree with TRBD1. CDR1 and CDR2 from the germline V gene are SQVTM and ANQGSEA. V trimming: 3 bases; J trimming: 4 bases; junction bases outside the gene matches: 6. CDR3 length equals 13 residues. The CDR3 DNA reads TGCAGCGTTGACACAGGGGAAGAATACGAGCAGTACTTC. This sequence encodes CSVDTGEEYEQYF.

The rearrangement joins TRBV5-1 to TRBJ2-3; 15 bases match TRBD2. The CDR3 sequence is 17 residues long. V lost 2 bases, J lost 6 bases, and 7 bases stayed unmatched. From germline, CDR1 is SGHRS and CDR2 YFSETQ. CDR3 sequence reads: CASSLTPGLAGGDTQYF. Written as DNA, the CDR3 is TGCGCCAGCAGCTTAACCCCGGGACTAGCGGGAGGCGATACGCAGTATTTT.

This chain's CDR3 is CASTYSGRIDGELFF. Here the CDR3 DNA reads TGTGCCAGCACGTATAGCGGGAGAATTGACGGGGAGCTGTTTTTT. The rearrangement uses TRBV7-6 and TRBJ2-2, with 9 bases fitting TRBD2. V was clipped by 7 bases and J by 7 bases; unmatched bases: 10. CDR1 is SGHVS, CDR2 FNYEAQ, per germline. This CDR3 has 15 residues.

The chain combines TRBV5-1 with TRBJ2-3; unclear D gene. The CDR3 runs 16 residues. Trimming stripped 0 bases from V and 0 bases from J, with 11 bases between. Germline V gene sequence: CDR1 SGHRS, CDR2 YFSETQ. The CDR3 loop reads CASSLEGDSSTDTQYF. CDR3 DNA sequence: TGCGCCAGCAGCTTGGAAGGAGACTCTAGCACAGATACGCAGTATTTT. Supplemented by reference TRBV5-1 and TRBJ2-3, the full variable domain reads KAGVTQTPRYLIKTRGQQVTLSCSPISGHRSVSWYQQTPGQGLQFLFEYFSETQRNKGNFPGRFSGRQFSNSRSEMNVSTLELGDSALYLCASSLEGDSSTDTQYFGPGTRLTVL.

The CDR3 nucleotides are TGTGCCAGCAGCCCCTCAGGGGAACGCAATCAGCCCCAGCATTTT. Encoded protein: CASSPSGERNQPQHF. The J gene is TRBJ1-5, the V gene TRBV28, with D perhaps TRBD1 (6 bases). The CDR3 sequence is 15 residues long. Per germline, CDR1 MDHEN and CDR2 SYDVKM. Between the trimmed V and J ends, which lost 6 bases and 2 bases, there was a span of 14 bases.

This chain uses TRBV4-1 with TRBJ1-5, with 7 nucleotides matching TRBD1. Germline CDR1 is MGHRA and CDR2 is YSYEKL. The CDR3 is 17 amino acids. Germline trimming cut 5 bases from V and 4 bases from J; bases unmatched to any gene: 14. The CDR3 loop reads CASSAPLQGPFNQPQHF. The CDR3 nucleotides read TGCGCCAGCAGCGCCCCCCTACAGGGGCCGTTTAATCAGCCCCAGCATTTT.

The chain recombines TRBV5-1 with TRBJ2-1, with D perhaps TRBD2 (5 bases). The CDR3 is 13 residues long. Trimming cost V 0 bases and J 5 bases, with 6 bases left between them. Germline-derived CDR1 and CDR2 are SGHRS and YFSETQ. CDR3 DNA sequence: TGCGCCAGCAGCTTGGGGCGGGACAATGAGCAGTTCTTC. Residues: CASSLGRDNEQFF.

The CDR3 DNA reads as TGTGCCTGGTCAGGGAAAGGTCCTTACGAGCAGTACTTC. Its translation: CAWSGKGPYEQYF. The J gene is TRBJ2-5, the V gene TRBV30; weak D call: TRBD1 (5 bases). Near its end, the DNA agrees better with TRBJ2-7, so the J call may be wrong. The CDR3 extends over 13 amino acids. Per the germline V gene, CDR1 is GTSNPN and CDR2 is SVGIG (reference sequence).

This clone appeared once. The chain carries TRBV6-1 and TRBJ1-1, with unresolved D. V lost 0 bases and J lost 5, with 13 bases in between. Germline values: CDR1 MNHNS, CDR2 SASEGT. The CDR3 contains 15 residues. This CDR3 reads CASSEAGWRGTEAFF. In DNA form, the CDR3 reads TGTGCCAGCAGTGAAGCAGGATGGAGAGGAACTGAAGCTTTCTTT.

The chain has TRBV10-3 and TRBJ2-2; the D gene is possibly TRBD1 (6 bases). The CDR3 is 18 residues long. Germline loops: CDR1 ENHRY, CDR2 SYGVKD. V was cut by 0 bases and J by 4 bases, with 18 bases left in between. CDR3 in amino acids: CAISESVVWTALTGELFF. CDR3 DNA sequence: TGTGCCATCAGTGAGTCAGTCGTATGGACAGCTCTCACCGGGGAGCTGTTTTTT.

This chain connects TRBV7-9 to TRBJ2-7; D not resolved. Germline CDR1 SEHNR, CDR2 FQNEAQ (reference sequence). This CDR3 has 13 residues. V lost 3 bases to trimming and J lost 4 bases, with 10 bases between them. Written as DNA, the CDR3 is TGTGCCAGCAGCTTTGCGGATTGGTACGAGCAGTACTTC. This translates into CASSFADWYEQYF.

V and J are TRBV27 and TRBJ2-1; the match to TRBD1 covers 8 bases. V was clipped by 3 bases and J by 7 bases; unmatched bases: 2. Germline loops: CDR1 MNHEY, CDR2 SMNVEV (reference sequence). The CDR3 runs 13 residues. The CDR3 is CASSFDRGNEQFF. In nucleotides, the CDR3 is TGTGCCAGCAGTTTCGACAGGGGTAATGAGCAGTTCTTC.

The chain combines TRBV5-1 with TRBJ1-2; tentatively, D is TRBD1 (6 bases). Trimming removed 0 bases from V and 2 bases from J, with 8 bases in between. The length of the CDR3 is 14 residues. From germline, CDR1 is SGHRS and CDR2 YFSETQ. The CDR3 region has the DNA TGCGCCAGCAGCTTGGGGGGGCACAACTATGGCTACACCTTC. Protein sequence: CASSLGGHNYGYTF.

The genes are TRBV9 and TRBJ2-5; TRBD2 matches 7 bases. The trim removed 4 bases at V and 1 base at J, leaving 7 bases unmatched. The germline gives CDR1 SGDLS, CDR2 YYNGEE. The CDR3 length is 15 residues. DNA of the CDR3: TGTGCCAGCAGCTCCGGGACTACACCCCAAGAGACCCAGTACTTC. As protein: CASSSGTTPQETQYF. The full variable domain, rest sourced from reference TRBV9 and TRBJ2-5, is DSGVTQTPKHLITATGQRVTLRCSPRSGDLSVYWYQQSLDQGLQFLIQYYNGEERAKGNILERFSAQQFPDLHSELNLSSLELGDSALYFCASSSGTTPQETQYFGPGTRLLVL.